The present entry profiles one T cell receptor beta chain with its context. Its antigen is currently not known. Base-call qualities are not available, and no considerably larger clone is one nucleotide away. This sample stems from a study of OX40 agonist ivuxolimab in advanced cancers. As for the study more broadly: The costimulatory receptor OX40 (CD134) was targeted by ivuxolimab, a fully human IgG2 agonistic monoclonal antibody. Intravenous ivuxolimab was administered to patients every 2 weeks at six dose levels: 0.01, 0.1, 0.3, 1.5, 3 and 10 mg/kg. Of the approximately 50 dose-escalation patients, hepatocellular carcinoma was present in roughly 19, melanoma in around 15, renal cell carcinoma in 9 and head and neck cancer in 9. The dose-escalation cohort was over 70% male with a mean age of roughly 62 years, ranging from about 23 to 85. Prior anti-PD-1, anti-PD-L1 or anti-CTLA-4 therapy was permitted, and checkpoint inhibitors had been received by 30% to 40% of dose-escalation patients. Partial responses occurred in three dose-escalation patients: two with cutaneous melanoma and one with hepatocellular carcinoma. Peripheral TCRbeta sequencing was intended to test whether TCR sequence diversity was altered and clonal T-cell expansion was caused by ivuxolimab. The paper covers the monotherapy dose-escalation part of the phase I ivuxolimab trial, which included N of about 50 patients.

The trial excluded patients who had a history of autoimmune disease or who were on systemic immunosuppression. Peripheral blood for TCR sequencing was drawn from every dose cohort at baseline, at cycle 4 day 1 and at cycle 7 day 1. The samples were drawn from a first-in-human, open-label, multicenter phase I dose-escalation trial of ivuxolimab. Adults with locally advanced or metastatic melanoma, renal cell, hepatocellular, or head and neck squamous cell carcinoma were enrolled in the trial. Before TCR sequencing, CD4+ and CD8+ T cells were separately sorted from peripheral blood. Genomic DNA was extracted from sorted cells for sequencing of the TCRbeta CDR3 region. TCRbeta CDR3 regions were sequenced using the immunoSEQ Assay. TCRdb obtained this table from immuneACCESS and retained in-frame rearrangements with V and J assigned. These tables miss some clones; where compared with another copy, unresolved V genes account for less than half of the shortfall, and the remainder is unexplained. Here the sample has tens of thousands of clones; about 90% occur a single time. In total, the top ten clones hold around 0.54% of the sample.

The full study reports these points: In the 0.1-3.0 mg/kg groups, partial responders were among the patients with the lowest normalized peripheral clonal expansion, particularly in CD8+ T cells. Which antigens the clonally expanded peripheral T cells were specific for was not determined. Clonal expansion of both CD4+ and CD8+ blood T cells was observed from baseline to week 6 at doses 0.1 to 3.0 mg/kg. On average, CD8+ T cells showed more expanded clones than CD4+ T cells after ivuxolimab. Low levels of normalized T-cell clonal expansion were also seen in some patients who did not respond.

The sequence was collected from an adult with an advanced solid tumor such as melanoma, head and neck, liver or kidney cancer. The source was CD4+ or CD8+ T cells sorted from blood, collected in a trial of the OX40 agonist ivuxolimab.

The CDR3 corresponds to CASSQGLAYNEQFF. Here is the DNA: TGCGCCAGCAGCCAAGGATTAGCTTACAATGAGCAGTTCTTC. The chain is encoded by TRBV4-1 joined to TRBJ2-1; too little of a D gene remains to name it. The germline V gene specifies MGHRA as CDR1 and YSYEKL as CDR2. Trimming costs V 1 base and J 4 bases, and their ends lie 8 bases apart. The CDR3 measures 14 amino acids from cysteine to phenylalanine. CDR3 DNA is the only sequence kept; it has 42 bases, read in frame from the first base.